This record covers a single T cell receptor beta chain. Antigen: not known. The sample belongs to a study of T cells expressing NK-cell markers. Study-level background: Sorted T-cell subsets CD3+CD56+NKG2C+, CD3+CD56+NKG2C- and CD3+CD56-NKG2C+ were TCR beta-sequenced.

The CDR3 runs 15 residues. In germline, CDR1 is MNHEY, CDR2 SVGAGI. General study findings and limits: Of the CD8+ T cells in more than five donors, about 1.0-7.5% belonged to dominant NKG2C+ clonotypes.

Following a re-call of the 5' RACE reads, TCRdb has one entry per CDR3 protein and lacks DNA. Its table records about 460,000 distinct CDR3 sequences. The specimen sequenced was blood T cells: a sorted CD56 or NKG2C T cell subset, CD4+ or CD8+ T cells, or bulk PBMC T cells (not recorded which). The rearrangement links TRBV6-5 to TRBJ1-5. This receptor was obtained from a woman aged 45-65 years in good health. Here the CDR3 reads CASAIRGGVNQPQHF.